A selection of T cell receptor beta chains follows, all from one sample in a study of response to subunit inactivated influenza vaccine. MiXCR, run by TCRdb on the RT-PCR reads, gives a single entry per CDR3 protein. The data show hundreds of thousands of distinct CDR3 sequences, about 14% seen once. The sample consisted of PBMCs from blood, taken 14 to 15 days before vaccination. These receptors all stem from a man between 50 and 59 years old who received an inactivated influenza vaccine. The CDR3 runs from the conserved cysteine through the conserved F or W.

v_call | cdr3_aa
TRBV12-3/TRBV12-4 | CASSFGTDNSPLHF
TRBV25-1 | CASTINGLEETQYF
TRBV5-6 | CASSPEDLYEQYF
TRBV11-2 | CASSLWAGANEQFF
TRBV10-3 | CAISDPGQGYNEQFF
TRBV7-3 | CASSGGPDEQYF
TRBV2 | CARPGQGAVYGYTF
TRBV4-3 | CASSQGQATQTQYF
TRBV6-1 | CASSPTGVEETQYF
TRBV3-1 | CASSQGNTRDGGYEQYF
TRBV5-1 | CASSTGAGANVLTF
TRBV5-1 | CASSGGVYTDTQYF
TRBV6-2/TRBV6-3 | CASSYSGQGKQPQHF
TRBV6-1 | CAGALSATNEKLFF
TRBV5-1 | CASSEGGGGNSPLHF
TRBV4-3 | CASSQEGNNEQFF
TRBV19 | CASSRPTGHEQFF
TRBV7-9 | CASSFGLAGGRQHIQYF
TRBV4-1 | CASSLRVGSEKLFF
TRBV12-3/TRBV12-4 | CAIGTGPYGYTF
TRBV28 | CASSILSGTTSTDTQYF
TRBV7-2 | CASSYFQDSYNEQFF
TRBV20-1 | CSARVGSQGANTGELFF
TRBV18 | CASSPHSNQPQHF
TRBV15 | CATSAGTRGEQYF
TRBV20-1 | CSARLPESTDTQYF
TRBV29-1 | CSVRASGRVNEQFF
TRBV20-1 | CSAREAGLADPPGQFF
TRBV7-7 | CASSLGTTPSYNEQFF
TRBV6-5 | CASSYSMGIVFF
TRBV27 | CASSAETGEFHEQYF
TRBV19 | CASRASGRGSYNEQFF
TRBV29-1 | CSDHRGEAFF
TRBV7-9 | CASSTGGTDNQPQHF
TRBV2 | CASSAGETQYF
TRBV28 | CASSLGRDFEQFF
TRBV29-1 | CSVATSVNEQFF
TRBV28 | CASSRPGLQETQYF
TRBV6-2/TRBV6-3 | CASSYSGAPPAEAFF
TRBV20-1 | CSAWGAPNYGYTF
TRBV6-1 | CASSKPPNTGNTIYF
TRBV20-1 | CSARSWGERYEQYF
TRBV29-1 | CSVVGGGLAKNIQYF
TRBV5-1 | CASSLGRPTADTQYF
TRBV11-2 | CASSSGQGATQYF
TRBV19 | CASSIWGSNQPQHF
TRBV18 | CASSPGQDGIYEQYF
TRBV18 | CASSPNRQGTPNVLTF
TRBV6-5 | CASSYMGRGGSEQFF
TRBV15 | CATSERYYGYTF
TRBV5-1 | CASTPGGANTGELFF